These T cell receptor beta chains were read from a single sample in a study of early stage breast cancer tumors. TCRdb keeps only in-frame clones here, not all; method: immunoSEQ multiplex PCR. The profile shows about 63,000 clones, 60% to 85% of them singletons. Material for sequencing was blood. These receptor sequences come from a person aged 25 to 40 with breast cancer. Each CDR3 is given without its conserved first and last residue.

>TRBJ1-4|TRBV4-1
ASSQDRYGLF
>TRBJ2-6|TRBV18
ASSRISGANVLT
>TRBJ1-2|TRBV23-1
ASSHPTGDGYT
>TRBJ1-1|TRBV9
ASSVVGGMNTEAF
>TRBJ1-1|TRBV7-8
ASSYGTAQGGGTEAF
>TRBJ2-2|TRBV7-3
ASSPVGRANTGELF
>TRBJ1-2|TRBV25-1
ASLDGFYGYT
>TRBJ2-7|TRBV7-9
ASSLDTSYEQY
>TRBJ2-1|TRBV6-6
ASSLYLRGQQF
>TRBJ2-3|TRBV7-7
ASSFGGRPTDTQY
>TRBJ2-1|TRBV19
ASRPILAGGDEQF
>TRBJ2-7|TRBV27
ASGSGTSGTYEQY
>TRBJ2-7|TRBV12-5
ASGSDRTVISYEQY
>TRBJ2-2|TRBV5-3
ADRHNRDRNTGELF
>TRBJ2-2|TRBV7-8
ASNHRVQSIGELF
>TRBJ1-2|TRBV5-1
ASSLMGQSKGPYGYT
>TRBJ1-2|TRBV11-1
ASSSRGGRGYT